The present T cell receptor (beta chain) was sequenced within a study of blood T cell repertoires in COVID-19. The germline gives CDR1 MDHEN, CDR2 SYDVKM. The V gene lost 2 bases and the J gene lost 4 bases, with 14 bases spanning the gap. The CDR3 has 15 amino acids. The protocol was immunoSEQ multiplex PCR, while the TCRdb copy is restricted to in-frame clones and leaves out a portion. The table has roughly 100,000 clones, 84% seen once. The sequencing input was peripheral blood. The origin of this receptor is a man between 65 and 85 years old with active or convalescent COVID-19. V gene TRBV28 combines with J gene TRBJ1-2, with D perhaps TRBD1 (6 bases). The CDR3 DNA follows: TGTGCCAGCAGTTTAGGGGGGGCCGACGGCTATGGCTACACCTTC. Amino acids: CASSLGGADGYGYTF.